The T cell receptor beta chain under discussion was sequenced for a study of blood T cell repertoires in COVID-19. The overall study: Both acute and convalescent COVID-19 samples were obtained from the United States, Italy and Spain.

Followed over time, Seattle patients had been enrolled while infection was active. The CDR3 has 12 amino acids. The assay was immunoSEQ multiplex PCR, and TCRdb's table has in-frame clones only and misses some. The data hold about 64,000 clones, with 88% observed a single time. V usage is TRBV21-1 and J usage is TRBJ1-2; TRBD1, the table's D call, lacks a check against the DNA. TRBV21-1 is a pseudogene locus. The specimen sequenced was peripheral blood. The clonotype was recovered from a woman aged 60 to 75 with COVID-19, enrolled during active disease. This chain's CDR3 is CANLGRNYGYTF. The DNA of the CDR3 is TGTGCCAATTTGGGCCGAAACTATGGCTACACCTTC.